This T cell receptor beta chain was found in a study of cytotoxic CD8 clonotypes in ibrutinib-treated CLL. Study-level results: Clonality went up at the time of ibrutinib response, stayed stable in sustained remission, and later dropped back toward its baseline level at progression.

A word on this clone: Antigen unknown.

Germline lookup yields CDR1 SGHDN and CDR2 FVKESK. Trimming took 0 bases from V and 4 from J; bases not matched to a gene: 12. The CDR3 has 18 amino acids. Libraries were prepared by immunoSEQ multiplex PCR; TCRdb keeps only in-frame clonotypes and omits some of them. The profile shows approximately 100,000 clones, more than 75% of them singletons. V is TRBV14 and J is TRBJ2-3; the match to TRBD2 covers 8 bases. This receptor was identified in a human donor with chronic lymphocytic leukemia. Sequencing used PBMCs, obtained after 12 months of ibrutinib treatment. The CDR3 spells CASSQDLRGVTGPDTQYF. Written as DNA, the CDR3 is TGTGCCAGCAGCCAAGATTTGCGGGGGGTAACGGGCCCAGATACGCAGTATTTT.